This T cell receptor beta chain came from a study of radiation and T cells in renal cell carcinoma. Study results and caveats: Top tumor clonotypes rose in blood 2 weeks post-radiation, then contracted. Pretreatment tumor biopsies were lacking, so baseline clonotypes are unknown.

Note on this clone: Its specificity is unknown.

The CDR3 sequence is 14 residues long. After removal of 6 bases from V and 1 base from J, the junction contained 3 bases not matched to a gene. Germline V gene lookup returns CDR1 LNHDA and CDR2 SQIVND (reference sequence). Time point indicated: baseline pretreatment blood. The treatment was: 15 Gy SBRT to primary tumor, nephrectomy 4 weeks later. Using immunoSEQ multiplex PCR, the repertoire was profiled, and TCRdb retains in-frame clones only, with some absent. The repertoire holds about 49,000 clones, with 83% as singletons. This TCR came from a woman in her 70s with renal cell carcinoma. V and J are TRBV19 and TRBJ1-1, with 9 bases lining up with TRBD1. Sequenced material: blood, taken from a patient whose treatment included radiotherapy and nephrectomy. CDR3 in amino acids: CASRDRGGNTEAFF. CDR3 DNA: TGTGCCAGTAGAGACAGGGGGGGGAACACTGAAGCTTTCTTT. The full variable domain, its missing parts supplied by reference TRBV19 and TRBJ1-1, is DGGITQSPKYLFRKEGQNVTLSCEQNLNHDAMYWYRQDPGQGLRLIYYSQIVNDFQKGDIAEGYSVSREKKESFPLTVTSAQKNPTAFYLCASRDRGGNTEAFFGQGTRLTVV.